The present T cell receptor (beta chain) was sequenced within a study of shared clonotypes between healthy human individuals. Only in-frame clones appear in the TCRdb table, and some are missing; sequencing was by immunoSEQ multiplex PCR. The data show 2 million to 2.5 million clones, 85% to 95% seen once. CD8 cells classed as naive were CD45RO-negative and positively selected for CCR7, excluding terminally differentiated effector memory CD45RA+ cells. The sample comprised naive CD8+ T cells from PBMCs. This TCR derives from a man between 18 and 29 years old in good health. Some clones in this sample may be carry-over from other donors' samples.

The CDR3 nucleotides read TGTGCCAGCAGTGAATTTGGGGGACAGGAGCAGTACTTC. Translating it yields CASSEFGGQEQYF. The gene calls are TRBV25-1 and TRBJ2-7, with TRBD1 matching over 7 bases. The germline gives CDR1 MGHDK, CDR2 SYGVNS. This CDR3 region has 13 residues. Losses at the gene ends were 1 base for V and 7 bases for J; bases not matched to a gene: 4.